This T cell receptor (beta chain) was captured in a study of T-cell memory formation after mild COVID-19. Findings of the study overall: Unconfirmed was the SARS-CoV-2 specificity of second-wave clones that peaked on day 37.

This clonotype appeared a few times. Its target is unknown. cDNA libraries for TCR alpha and TCR beta, carrying sample barcodes and UMIs, came from 5'RACE with constant-segment primers. MiXCR, applied by TCRdb to the 5' RACE reads, yields one record per CDR3 protein. Counted here are around 310,000 distinct CDR3 sequences, 13% to 15% occurring once; the ten biggest clones make up 20% to 25%. Trimming pared 2 bases from V and 6 bases from J, leaving 11 bases between. The CDR3 covers 14 residues. Germline lookup yields CDR1 SGHVS and CDR2 FNYEAQ. The chain has TRBV7-6 and TRBJ2-1; D perhaps matches TRBD2 (6 bases). The source is a young man who had mild COVID-19 (a few samples of this study predate the infection). Cell type and time point are not known. The sample consisted of PBMCs or a T cell subset sorted from them (not recorded which). CDR3 residues: CASSLYGGVNEQFF. In DNA form, the CDR3 reads TGTGCCAGCAGCTTATACGGCGGGGTCAATGAGCAGTTCTTC.